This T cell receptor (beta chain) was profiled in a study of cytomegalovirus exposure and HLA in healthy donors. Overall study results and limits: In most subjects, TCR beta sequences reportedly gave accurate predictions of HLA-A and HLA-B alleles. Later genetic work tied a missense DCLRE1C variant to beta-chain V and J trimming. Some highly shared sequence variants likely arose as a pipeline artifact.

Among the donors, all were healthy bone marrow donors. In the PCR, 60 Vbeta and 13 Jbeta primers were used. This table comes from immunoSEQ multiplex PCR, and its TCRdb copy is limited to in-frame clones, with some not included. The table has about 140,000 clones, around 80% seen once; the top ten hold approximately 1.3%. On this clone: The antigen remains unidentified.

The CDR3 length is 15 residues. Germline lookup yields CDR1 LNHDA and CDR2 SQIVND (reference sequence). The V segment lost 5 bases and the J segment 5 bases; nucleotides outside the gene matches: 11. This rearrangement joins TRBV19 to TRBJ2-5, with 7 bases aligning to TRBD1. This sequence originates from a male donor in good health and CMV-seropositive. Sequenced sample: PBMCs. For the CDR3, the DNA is TGTGCCAGTAGTGGCCGGGACAGCGAACGGGAGACCCAGTACTTC. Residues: CASSGRDSERETQYF.